These T cell receptor beta chains were read from a single sample in a study of beta chain features in type 1 diabetes. The protocol was immunoSEQ multiplex PCR, while the TCRdb copy is restricted to in-frame clones and leaves out a portion. This sample yields 140,000 or so clones, of which about 13% are seen a single time; around 1.2% belongs to the top ten. The sequencing sample was made of central memory CD4+ T cells from blood. The receptor set was obtained from a man aged 18 to 29 with type 1 diabetes. Each CDR3 is given with its conserved first and last residue. The D gene is left open where the match is weak. A row's size may be missing; if present it is once, few, many or a size class.

TGTGCCAGCAGTGCACGACAGGATATAAGTGAGCAGTTCTTC CASSARQDISEQFF 14 . TRBV6-4 . TRBJ2-1
TGCAGCGTTCCAAGGGGGACAGGGTACACTGAAGCTTTCTTT CSVPRGTGYTEAFF 14 TRBD1 TRBV29-1 few TRBJ1-1
TGTGCCTGCCTCGGAGGTAGTGGGGCCAACGTCCTGACTTTC CACLGGSGANVLTF 14 . TRBV30 . TRBJ2-6
TGTGCCAGCAGCTTAGGGACAGGCCTTGGCGAGCAGTACTTC CASSLGTGLGEQYF 14 TRBD1 TRBV7-6 . TRBJ2-7
TGTGCCAGCAGCTCCATAATCGGTACGCAGTATTTT CASSSIIGTQYF 12 . TRBV11-2 . TRBJ2-3
TGCAGCGTCCGAAACACCGGGGAGCTGTTTTTT CSVRNTGELFF 11 . TRBV29-1 . TRBJ2-2
TGTGCCAGCAGCTCTTCAGGGATGGACACTGAAGCTTTCTTT CASSSSGMDTEAFF 14 . TRBV7-2 . TRBJ1-1
TGTGCCAGTAGTAGTTACAGGGGAAGCTACGAGCAGTACTTC CASSSYRGSYEQYF 14 TRBD1 TRBV19 . TRBJ2-7
TGTGCCTGGAGCGGAAACTCTGGAAACACCATATATTTT CAWSGNSGNTIYF 13 . TRBV30 few TRBJ1-3
TGTGCCAGCAGTTGGACAGGGGGCAGTTCCTACAATGAGCAGTTCTTC CASSWTGGSSYNEQFF 16 TRBD1 TRBV6-5 . TRBJ2-1
TGTGCCAGCAGTCACAGGGCTTTGGCGTTCTTC CASSHRALAFF 11 . TRBV28 . TRBJ2-1
TGTGCCAGCAGCCCGGTCACGTTGACCGGGGAGCTGTTTTTT CASSPVTLTGELFF 14 . TRBV11-2 . TRBJ2-2
TGTGCCAGCTCACCACCAGGATTGAACACTGAAGCTTTCTTT CASSPPGLNTEAFF 14 . TRBV18 few TRBJ1-1
TGTGCCAGCAGTCCCGGGACCCCGCCCAACTACAATGAGCAGTTCTTC CASSPGTPPNYNEQFF 16 . TRBV28 few TRBJ2-1
TGTGCCAGCATGTGGCAGGGGATCCTAGCTAGCACAGATACGCAGTATTTT CASMWQGILASTDTQYF 17 . TRBV2 . TRBJ2-3
TGTGCCAGCTCACCATTTGACAGGGACGAGCAGTACTTC CASSPFDRDEQYF 13 TRBD1 TRBV18 . TRBJ2-7
TGTGCCAGCTCACCAATGCCAGGGGCGGATGAGACCCAGTACTTC CASSPMPGADETQYF 15 . TRBV18 . TRBJ2-5
TGTGCCAGCAGCCCGGGGGGCAGGGATAATCAGCCCCAGCATTTT CASSPGGRDNQPQHF 15 . TRBV7-9 few TRBJ1-5
TGTGCCAGCAGTCACGGGAAGAGGGACACAGATACGCAGTATTTT CASSHGKRDTDTQYF 15 . TRBV6-1 . TRBJ2-3
TGTGCCTGGAGTCAAGGGACTCAAGAGACCCAGTACTTC CAWSQGTQETQYF 13 . TRBV30 few TRBJ2-5
TGTGCCAGCAGTAGGGTTCGGTCCTACGAGCAGTACTTC CASSRVRSYEQYF 13 . TRBV6-6 . TRBJ2-7
TGTGCCATCAGTCCCGGTGGGGGCACCTCCTACGAGCAGTACTTC CAISPGGGTSYEQYF 15 . TRBV10-3 few TRBJ2-7
TGTGCCAGCAGCTTAGCAGGGGGCACAGATACGCAGTATTTT CASSLAGGTDTQYF 14 . TRBV11-3 many TRBJ2-3
TGTGCCAGCAGTAGAAAGCGGAACACTGAAGCTTTCTTT CASSRKRNTEAFF 13 . TRBV6-5 . TRBJ1-1
TGTGCCATCAGTGAGAGGTCCCAACACTATGGCTACACCTTC CAISERSQHYGYTF 14 . TRBV10-3 few TRBJ1-2
TGTGCCAGCAGTTTATACAGAAACACTGAAGCTTTCTTT CASSLYRNTEAFF 13 . TRBV27 . TRBJ1-1
TGTGCCAGCAGGGACCAAGAGACCCAGTACTTC CASRDQETQYF 11 . TRBV28 few TRBJ2-5
TGTGCCAGCAGTGTGACAGAGTATAGCAATCAGCCCCAGCATTTT CASSVTEYSNQPQHF 15 . TRBV2 few TRBJ1-5
TGTGCCAGCAGCCTCTCGGCCGGGGTCACCGGGGAGCTGTTTTTT CASSLSAGVTGELFF 15 . TRBV7-3 few TRBJ2-2
TGTGCCAGCAGCTCGGGTAGCGGGGCCAGCACAGATACGCAGTATTTT CASSSGSGASTDTQYF 16 TRBD2 TRBV7-7 many TRBJ2-3
TGTGCCAGCAGCCAAGGGGGCAGGGTCAAGGATGAGCAGTTCTTC CASSQGGRVKDEQFF 15 . TRBV14 . TRBJ2-1
TGTGCCAGCAGTCCCAGGTTGTCCGCCGATGGCTACACCTTC CASSPRLSADGYTF 14 . TRBV6-6 few TRBJ1-2
TGTGCCAGCAGCACTCGACAGGGGCCACAAGAGACCCAGTACTTC CASSTRQGPQETQYF 15 TRBD1 TRBV11-3 few TRBJ2-5
TGTGCCAGCAGCGACCAGGGGGACGAAGGAAACGAGCAGTTCTTC CASSDQGDEGNEQFF 15 TRBD1 TRBV9 few TRBJ2-1
TGTGCCAGCAGCCCGACACAGGGGCAGGGAGCTTTCTTT CASSPTQGQGAFF 13 TRBD1 TRBV6-5 few TRBJ1-1
TGTGCCACCAGCAGAGAACTAGCGGGCACAGATACGCAGTATTTT CATSRELAGTDTQYF 15 TRBD2 TRBV15 . TRBJ2-3
TGTGCCAGCACCCTCGGACTCTACGAGCAGTACTTC CASTLGLYEQYF 12 . TRBV28 . TRBJ2-7
TGCAGCGTTCCTCGGACAGGACCCTATGGCTACACCTTC CSVPRTGPYGYTF 13 TRBD1 TRBV29-1 . TRBJ1-2
TGTGCCAGCAGCCCCCGAAACACCGGGGAGCTGTTTTTT CASSPRNTGELFF 13 . TRBV5-6 few TRBJ2-2
TGTGCCTGGACCGGGGGTACCTATGGCTACACCTTC CAWTGGTYGYTF 12 . TRBV30 few TRBJ1-2
TGTGCCAGCAGTGGTCAGGTGAACACCGGGGAGCTGTTTTTT CASSGQVNTGELFF 14 . TRBV2 . TRBJ2-2
TGCGCCAGCAGCTTGGGGAGCGGGGGTACCTACGAGCAGTACTTC CASSLGSGGTYEQYF 15 TRBD2 TRBV5-1 many TRBJ2-7
TGTGCCAGCAGCGCCGGGACCGTGGGCTCCTACGAGCAGTACTTC CASSAGTVGSYEQYF 15 . TRBV6-1 few TRBJ2-7
TGTGCCCGGGGGGCAGACTCTTTGCCTGGAAACACCATATATTTT CARGADSLPGNTIYF 15 . TRBV30 . TRBJ1-3
TGTGCCAGCAGCTTAGTTCCGGGACTGCGAGGAGATGAGCAGTTCTTC CASSLVPGLRGDEQFF 16 . TRBV7-2 few TRBJ2-1
TGTGCTAGCAGCCCGGACAGGTCTGGCCGCAATGAGCAGTTCTTC CASSPDRSGRNEQFF 15 TRBD1 TRBV7-7 . TRBJ2-1
TGTGCCAGCAGCCAAAGTGGAGAGACCCAGTACTTC CASSQSGETQYF 12 . TRBV14 many TRBJ2-5
TGTGCCACCAGCGAGGACAGGGATCAGCCCCAGCATTTT CATSEDRDQPQHF 13 TRBD1 TRBV15 . TRBJ1-5
TGCGCCAGCAGCTTGACTTTCGATACGCAGTATTTT CASSLTFDTQYF 12 . TRBV5-1 few TRBJ2-3
TGTGCCAGCAGTTTACTAATGACCGGGGAGCTGTTTTTT CASSLLMTGELFF 13 . TRBV27 . TRBJ2-2